This passage covers 26 T cell receptor beta chains from one sample sequenced in a study of radiation and T cells in renal cell carcinoma. Only in-frame clones appear in the TCRdb table, and some are missing; sequencing was by immunoSEQ multiplex PCR. The table lists around 130,000 clones, approximately 90% of them singletons, with approximately 5.8% in the top ten. Time point described: blood 2 weeks post-SBRT. Treatment noted: 15 Gy SBRT to primary tumor, nephrectomy 4 weeks later. The material sequenced was blood, taken from a patient whose treatment included radiotherapy and nephrectomy. The origin of the receptors is a woman in her 70s with renal cell carcinoma.

V usage is TRBV7-9 and J usage is TRBJ1-5; 8 bases agree with TRBD1. The CDR3 contains 15 residues. Losses at the gene ends were 5 bases for V and 2 bases for J; bases not matched to a gene: 5. The V gene's germline CDR1 is SEHNR and CDR2 FQNEAQ (reference sequence). The CDR3 reads CASSPGQGGNQPQHF. The CDR3 DNA sequence: TGTGCCAGCAGCCCCGGACAGGGCGGCAATCAGCCCCAGCATTTT.

The CDR3 coding sequence is TGTGCCAGCAGCTTGGCCTCCGGACTAGCGGGGGGAATGGGAGAGACCCAGTACTTC. This translates into CASSLASGLAGGMGETQYF. V gene TRBV5-5 combines with J gene TRBJ2-5, with 14 bases identical to TRBD2. This CDR3 region has 19 residues. Germline trimming cut 0 bases from V and 4 bases from J; bases unmatched to any gene: 11. Germline V gene lookup returns CDR1 SGHKS and CDR2 YYEKEE (reference sequence).

The chain employs TRBV13 and TRBJ2-3; D possibly matches TRBD1 or TRBD2 (5 bases each). Trimming took 5 bases from V and 10 from J, leaving 19 bases between them. From germline, CDR1 is PRHDT and CDR2 FYEKMQ (reference sequence). The CDR3 consists of 14 residues. Here the CDR3 DNA reads TGTGCCAGCAGCCTTCTAGGGACGGAAGGGGCGCAGTATTTT. Amino acids: CASSLLGTEGAQYF.

CDR3 sequence reads: CASSPNGVGYGYTF. The CDR3 DNA sequence: TGTGCCAGCAGCCCGAATGGTGTCGGTTATGGCTACACCTTC. This sequence joins TRBV7-2 and TRBJ1-2; D is unresolved. The CDR3 sequence is 14 residues long. Germline CDR1 is SGHTA and CDR2 is FQGNSA. Trimming pared 5 bases from V and 5 bases from J, leaving 15 bases between. Together with reference TRBV7-2 and TRBJ1-2, the CDR3 gives the full variable domain: GAGVSQSPSNKVTEKGKDVELRCDPISGHTALYWYRQSLGQGLEFLIYFQGNSAPDKSGLPSDRFSAERTGGSVSTLTIQRTQQEDSAVYLCASSPNGVGYGYTFGSGTRLTVV.

The CDR3 DNA reads as TGTGCCAGCAGCCTGGACAGGGGCTACGAGCAGTACTTC. Residues: CASSLDRGYEQYF. The V call is TRBV7-2, the J call TRBJ2-7; 9 bases map to TRBD1. J lost 3 bases, V lost 5 bases, and 2 bases had no gene match. The germline V gene encodes CDR1 SGHTA and CDR2 FQGNSA. The CDR3 runs 13 residues.

The chain has TRBV19 and TRBJ2-7, with D possibly TRBD2 on 6 matching bases. Per the germline V gene, CDR1 is LNHDA and CDR2 is SQIVND (reference sequence). The CDR3 has 14 amino acids. Trimming shortened V by 5 bases and J by 3 bases, and 14 bases separated the two germline ends. The CDR3 loop is CASSASGVDYEQYF. The CDR3 DNA is TGTGCCAGTAGTGCGTCGGGGGTGGACTACGAGCAGTACTTC.

CDR3 in DNA: TGTGCCAGCAGCCCCGGGACAGGGGCGGATACGCAGTATTTT. Translating gives CASSPGTGADTQYF. The V gene is TRBV5-6, the J gene TRBJ2-3, with 10 bases fitting TRBD1. Germline CDR1 and CDR2: SGHDT and YYEEEE. This CDR3 has 14 residues. J was trimmed by 6 bases and V by 4 bases; bases with no gene match: 5.

This chain connects TRBV5-6 to TRBJ2-7, with 9 bases lining up with TRBD1. Germline loops: CDR1 SGHDT, CDR2 YYEEEE. Trimming cost V 4 bases and J 2 bases; bases outside gene matches: 7. This CDR3 has 15 amino acids. The CDR3 reads CASSPAGTGTYEQYF. Here the CDR3 DNA reads TGTGCCAGCAGCCCTGCCGGGACAGGGACCTACGAGCAGTACTTC.

The chain has TRBV19 and TRBJ2-5, with a tentative D call TRBD2 (6 bases). V lost 3 bases and J 6 bases, leaving 14 bases between the germline ends. This CDR3 spans 14 amino acids. CDR1 and CDR2 (germline): LNHDA, SQIVND (reference sequence). The CDR3 DNA is TGTGCCAGTAGTATTGAGGAGGGATCGAAGACCCAGTACTTC. Translated: CASSIEEGSKTQYF.

The chain is built from TRBV10-3 and TRBJ2-5, with 9 bases matching TRBD1. Germline V gene data show CDR1 as ENHRY and CDR2 as SYGVKD. The CDR3 is made up of 18 amino acids. After removal of 3 bases from V and 1 base from J, the junction contained 12 bases not matched to a gene. The chain's CDR3 is CAISEPGTGYTTQETQYF. The DNA of the CDR3 is TGTGCCATCAGTGAACCCGGGACAGGGTATACCACCCAAGAGACCCAGTACTTC.

The rearrangement uses TRBV28 and TRBJ1-3, with 9 bases aligning to TRBD1. The germline V gene has CDR1 MDHEN and CDR2 SYDVKM. The CDR3 loop spans 15 amino acids. V lost 3 bases, J lost 6 bases, and 6 bases stayed unmatched. The CDR3 reads CASSFLGTGSNTIYF. The CDR3, as DNA: TGTGCCAGCAGTTTCCTCGGGACAGGGTCAAACACCATATATTTT. Drawing the rest from reference TRBV28 and TRBJ1-3, the complete variable domain is DVKVTQSSRYLVKRTGEKVFLECVQDMDHENMFWYRQDPGLGLRLIYFSYDVKMKEKGDIPEGYSVSREKKERFSLILESASTNQTSMYLCASSFLGTGSNTIYFGEGSWLTVV.

The rearrangement links TRBV6-1 to TRBJ2-1, with D perhaps TRBD2 (7 bases). The CDR3 sequence is 14 residues long. CDR1 is MNHNS and CDR2 is SASEGT in the germline V gene. Trimming stripped 7 bases from V and 11 bases from J, with 21 bases between. The CDR3: CASTEGGKSAKQFF. CDR3 DNA: TGTGCCAGCACGGAGGGGGGGAAGAGTGCAAAGCAGTTCTTC.

The chain couples TRBV19 to TRBJ2-1; 9 bases are a match to TRBD2. Germline assignment: CDR1 LNHDA and CDR2 SQIVND (reference sequence). The V and J ends lost 2 bases and 8 bases, in that order; junction bases with no gene match: 7. The CDR3 length is 15 residues. For the CDR3, the DNA is TGTGCCAGTAGTATAATTGCGGGGGGGCCCCATGAGCAGTTCTTC. Amino acids: CASSIIAGGPHEQFF.

The genes are TRBV7-6 and TRBJ1-3, with D perhaps TRBD1 (6 bases). CDR3 length: 18 amino acids. V shed 0 bases and J shed 0 bases, with 15 bases lying between them. From germline, CDR1 is SGHVS and CDR2 FNYEAQ. CDR3 DNA sequence: TGTGCCAGCAGCTTAGCGGTAACAGGGACCCACTCTGGAAACACCATATATTTT. It is translated as CASSLAVTGTHSGNTIYF.

The V gene is TRBV7-9, the J gene TRBJ2-1; 7 bases fit TRBD2. The CDR3 is made up of 11 amino acids. Germline loops: CDR1 SEHNR, CDR2 FQNEAQ (reference sequence). CDR3 amino acids: CSSGAYNEQFF. The CDR3 nucleotides are TGTTCTAGCGGAGCCTACAATGAGCAGTTCTTC.

Here the CDR3 reads CASTPFGGGYNEQFF. The DNA for the CDR3 is TGTGCCAGCACCCCATTCGGGGGGGGATACAATGAGCAGTTCTTC. The chain uses TRBV27 and TRBJ2-1; 8 bases are shared with TRBD2. V was pared by 7 bases and J by 4 bases, with 9 bases of the junction left unmatched. The V gene's germline CDR1 is MNHEY and CDR2 SMNVEV (reference sequence). This CDR3 is built from 15 residues.

The chain couples TRBV9 to TRBJ1-4, with D possibly TRBD1 on 5 matching bases. V was cut by 0 bases and J by 0 bases, with 6 bases left in between. This CDR3 contains 15 residues. CDR1 is SGDLS, CDR2 YYNGEE, per germline. CDR3 sequence: CASSVAGSTNEKLFF. The CDR3 DNA is TGTGCCAGCAGCGTAGCAGGGTCAACTAATGAAAAACTGTTTTTT.

The chain links TRBV19 to TRBJ1-5, with TRBD1 identical over 7 bases. Germline V CDR1 and CDR2: LNHDA, SQIVND (reference sequence). Trimming took 7 bases from V and 4 from J; bases not matched to a gene: 10. CDR3 length equals 15 residues. As DNA, the CDR3 is TGTGCCAGTACCCCTTCACAGGGGAAGAATCAGCCCCAGCATTTT. Translating it yields CASTPSQGKNQPQHF.

This rearrangement joins TRBV6-5 to TRBJ1-1; no clear D. The CDR3 is made up of 13 amino acids. Trimming left V 10 bases short and J 1 base short, with 13 bases between. Germline-derived CDR1 and CDR2 are MNHEY and SVGAGI. The CDR3 coding sequence is TGTGCCATCCACCCCGCCGGGAACACTGAAGCTTTCTTT. This gives the protein CAIHPAGNTEAFF.

The chain couples TRBV5-4 to TRBJ2-3; 7 nucleotides match TRBD2. CDR1 and CDR2 (germline): SGHNT, YYREEE (reference sequence). The V and J ends lost 5 bases and 10 bases, in that order; junction bases with no gene match: 7. CDR3 length equals 12 residues. This CDR3 is CASRGGRGPQYF. CDR3 coding DNA: TGTGCCAGCAGGGGGGGGAGAGGTCCGCAGTATTTT.

This clone was detected only once. The sample contains more than one DNA sequence encoding this CDR3. J is TRBJ1-1 and V is TRBV27, with 7 bases identical to TRBD1. V was pared by 4 bases and J by 2 bases, with 4 bases of the junction left unmatched. This CDR3 spans 14 amino acids. Germline CDR1 reads MNHEY; CDR2 reads SMNVEV (reference sequence). The CDR3 spells CASSSGTANTEAFF. The CDR3 bases are TGTGCCAGCAGTTCCGGGACAGCCAACACTGAAGCTTTCTTT.

This clone showed up just once. This sequence joins TRBV27 and TRBJ1-1; no reliable D call. The CDR3 is 11 amino acids. The germline V gene has CDR1 MNHEY and CDR2 SMNVEV (reference sequence). V lost 6 bases, J lost 10 bases, and 12 bases lay in between. In DNA, the CDR3 is TGTGCCAGCAGATGGGGTTTTCGAGCTTTCTTT. It codes for CASRWGFRAFF.

This chain joins TRBV30 and TRBJ1-6, with TRBD1 matching 7 bases. Unmatched junction bases numbered 4, after V lost 1 base and J lost 4 bases. The germline V gene encodes CDR1 GTSNPN and CDR2 SVGIG (reference sequence). The CDR3 sequence is 15 residues long. The CDR3 reads CAWSGGQRYNSPLHF. The CDR3 bases are TGTGCCTGGAGTGGGGGACAGAGATATAATTCACCCCTCCACTTT.

On this clone itself: Other nucleotide sequences in the sample specify the same CDR3. V usage is TRBV2 and J usage is TRBJ2-7; 8 nucleotides line up with TRBD1. Unmatched junction bases numbered 4, after V lost 6 bases and J lost 3 bases. This CDR3 region has 13 residues. The germline V gene has CDR1 SNHLY and CDR2 FYNNEI. The CDR3 is CASSSDRGYEQYF. The CDR3 nucleotides are TGTGCCAGCAGCTCCGACAGGGGCTACGAGCAGTACTTC. The variable domain in full, completed from reference TRBV2 and TRBJ2-7, reads EPEVTQTPSHQVTQMGQEVILRCVPISNHLYFYWYRQILGQKVEFLVSFYNNEISEKSEIFDDQFSVERPDGSNFTLKIRSTKLEDSAMYFCASSSDRGYEQYFGPGTRLTVT.

The chain joins TRBV4-1 to TRBJ1-2; tentative D call: TRBD1 (5 bases). This CDR3 comprises 15 residues. The V end lost 0 bases, the J end lost 5 bases, and 13 bases lay between the germline ends. Germline V CDR1 and CDR2: MGHRA, YSYEKL. CDR3: CASSQDWGLLYGYTF. In DNA, the CDR3 is TGCGCCAGCAGCCAAGATTGGGGCCTGCTTTATGGCTACACCTTC.

The chain recombines TRBV19 with TRBJ1-5; D not certain. Trimming removed 1 base from V and 0 bases from J, with 7 bases in between. In germline, CDR1 is LNHDA, CDR2 SQIVND (reference sequence). The CDR3 is made up of 15 amino acids. CDR3 nucleotides: TGTGCCAGTAGTATAGCGAAGGGTAGCAATCAGCCCCAGCATTTT. Translating gives CASSIAKGSNQPQHF.